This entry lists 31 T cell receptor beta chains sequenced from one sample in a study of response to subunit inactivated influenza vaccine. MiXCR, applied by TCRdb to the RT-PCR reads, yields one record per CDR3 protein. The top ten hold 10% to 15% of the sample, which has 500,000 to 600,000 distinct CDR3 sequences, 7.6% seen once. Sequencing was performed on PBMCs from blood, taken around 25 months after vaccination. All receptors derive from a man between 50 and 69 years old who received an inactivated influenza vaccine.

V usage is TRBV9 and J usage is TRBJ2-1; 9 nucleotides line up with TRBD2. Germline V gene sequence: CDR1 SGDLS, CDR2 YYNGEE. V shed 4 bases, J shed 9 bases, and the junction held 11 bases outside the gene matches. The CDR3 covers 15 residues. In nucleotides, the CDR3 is TGTGCCAGCAGCCCCCCGCGGGGGGGGCGGGGTGAGCAGTTCTTC. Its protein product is CASSPPRGGRGEQFF.

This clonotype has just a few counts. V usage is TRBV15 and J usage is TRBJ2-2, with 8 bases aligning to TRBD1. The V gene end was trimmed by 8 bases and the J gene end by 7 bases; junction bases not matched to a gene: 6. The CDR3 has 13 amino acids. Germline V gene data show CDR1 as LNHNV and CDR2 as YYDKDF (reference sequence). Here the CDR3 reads CATQDREHGELFF. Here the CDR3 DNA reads TGTGCCACCCAGGACAGGGAGCACGGGGAGCTGTTTTTT.

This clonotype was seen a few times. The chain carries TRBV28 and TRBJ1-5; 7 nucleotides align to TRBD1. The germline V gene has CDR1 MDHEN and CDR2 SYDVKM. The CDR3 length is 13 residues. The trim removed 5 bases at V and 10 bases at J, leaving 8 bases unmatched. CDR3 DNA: TGTGCCAGCAGTCCGCGACAGGGAGGCCCCCAGCATTTT. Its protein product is CASSPRQGGPQHF.

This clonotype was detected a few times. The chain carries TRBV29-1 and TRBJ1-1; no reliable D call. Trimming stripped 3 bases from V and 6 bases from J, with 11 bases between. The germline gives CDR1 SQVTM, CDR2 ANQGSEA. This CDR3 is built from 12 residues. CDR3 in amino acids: CSVDLGFSEAFF. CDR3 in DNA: TGCAGCGTTGACTTGGGTTTCTCTGAAGCTTTCTTT.

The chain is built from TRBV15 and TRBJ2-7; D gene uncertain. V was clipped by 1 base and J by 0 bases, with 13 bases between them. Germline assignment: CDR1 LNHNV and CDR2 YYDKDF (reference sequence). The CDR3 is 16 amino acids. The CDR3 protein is CATSRGGSRGSYEQYF. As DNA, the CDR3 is TGTGCCACCAGCAGAGGAGGCAGCCGTGGCTCCTACGAGCAGTACTTC.

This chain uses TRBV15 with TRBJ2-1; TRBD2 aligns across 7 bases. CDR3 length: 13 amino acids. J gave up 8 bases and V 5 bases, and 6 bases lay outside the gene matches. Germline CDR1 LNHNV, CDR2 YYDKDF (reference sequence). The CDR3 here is CATSSRTRDEQFF. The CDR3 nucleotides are TGTGCCACCAGCTCGCGGACTAGGGATGAGCAGTTCTTC. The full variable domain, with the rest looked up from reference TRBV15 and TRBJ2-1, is DAMVIQNPRYQVTQFGKPVTLSCSQTLNHNVMYWYQQKSSQAPKLLFHYYDKDFNNEADTPDNFQSRRPNTSFCFLDIRSPGLGDTAMYLCATSSRTRDEQFFGPGTRLTVL.

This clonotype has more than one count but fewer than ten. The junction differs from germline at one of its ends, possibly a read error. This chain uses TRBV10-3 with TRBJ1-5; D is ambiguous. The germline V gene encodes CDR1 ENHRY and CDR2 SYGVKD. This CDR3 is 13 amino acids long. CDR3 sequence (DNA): TGTGCAATCAGGAGCGATAGCAATCAGCCCCAGCATTTT. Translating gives CAIRSDSNQPQHF.

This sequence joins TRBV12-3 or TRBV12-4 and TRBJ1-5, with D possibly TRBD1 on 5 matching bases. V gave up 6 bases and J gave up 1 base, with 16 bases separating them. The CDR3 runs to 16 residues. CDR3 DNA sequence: TGTGCCAGCAGCCGCTCGCAGGGATGGAGCAATCAGCCCCAGCATTTT. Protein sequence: CASSRSQGWSNQPQHF.

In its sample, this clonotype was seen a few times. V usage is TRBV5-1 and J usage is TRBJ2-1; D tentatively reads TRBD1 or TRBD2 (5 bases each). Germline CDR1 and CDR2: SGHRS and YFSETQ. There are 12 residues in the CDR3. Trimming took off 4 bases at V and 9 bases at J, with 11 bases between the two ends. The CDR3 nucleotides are TGCGCCAGCAGCCGCGAGGGGCCTGAGCAGTTCTTC. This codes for CASSREGPEQFF.

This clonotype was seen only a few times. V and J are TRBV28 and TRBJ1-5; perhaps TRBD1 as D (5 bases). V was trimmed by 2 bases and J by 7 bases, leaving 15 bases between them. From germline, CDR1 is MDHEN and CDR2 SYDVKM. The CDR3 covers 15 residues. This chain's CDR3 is CASSLGGGARQPQHF. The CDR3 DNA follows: TGTGCCAGCAGTTTAGGCGGCGGGGCGAGGCAGCCCCAGCATTTT.

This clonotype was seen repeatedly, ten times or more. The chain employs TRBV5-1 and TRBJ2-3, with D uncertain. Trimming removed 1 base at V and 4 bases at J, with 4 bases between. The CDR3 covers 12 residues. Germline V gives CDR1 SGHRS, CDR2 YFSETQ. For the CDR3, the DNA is TGCGCCAGCAGCTTGCAATCAGATACGCAGTATTTT. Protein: CASSLQSDTQYF. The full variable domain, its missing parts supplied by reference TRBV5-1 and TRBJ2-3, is KAGVTQTPRYLIKTRGQQVTLSCSPISGHRSVSWYQQTPGQGLQFLFEYFSETQRNKGNFPGRFSGRQFSNSRSEMNVSTLELGDSALYLCASSLQSDTQYFGPGTRLTVL.

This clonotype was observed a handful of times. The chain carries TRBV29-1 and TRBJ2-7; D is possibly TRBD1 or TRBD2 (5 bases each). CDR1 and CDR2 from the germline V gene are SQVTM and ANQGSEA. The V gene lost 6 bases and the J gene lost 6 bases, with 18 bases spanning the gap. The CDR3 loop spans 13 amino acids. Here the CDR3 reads CSVRDGGRGEQYF. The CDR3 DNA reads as TGCAGCGTCCGGGACGGCGGAAGGGGCGAGCAGTACTTC.

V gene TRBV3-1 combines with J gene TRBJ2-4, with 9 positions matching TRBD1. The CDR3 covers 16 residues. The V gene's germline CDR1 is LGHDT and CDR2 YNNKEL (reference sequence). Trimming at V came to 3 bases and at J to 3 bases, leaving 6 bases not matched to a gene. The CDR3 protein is CASSHYRGLDKNIQYF. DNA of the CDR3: TGTGCCAGCAGCCATTACAGGGGGCTCGACAAAAACATTCAGTACTTC.

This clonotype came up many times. The CDR3 reads CASSPGSGETQYF. The CDR3 DNA follows: TGCGCCAGCAGCCCCGGCTCCGGGGAGACCCAGTACTTC. V usage is TRBV5-1 and J usage is TRBJ2-5; unclear D gene. Germline CDR1 is SGHRS and CDR2 is YFSETQ. The length of the CDR3 is 13 residues. V lost 4 bases to trimming and J lost 5 bases, with 12 bases between them.

DNA for the CDR3: TGTGCCAGCAGTCCCGAGGGACTTACCTACGAGCAGTACTTC. Its protein product is CASSPEGLTYEQYF. The V call is TRBV28, the J call TRBJ2-7, with a possible D match to TRBD2 (6 bases). There are 14 residues in the CDR3. Trimming left V 5 bases short and J 2 bases short, with 13 bases between. In germline, CDR1 is MDHEN, CDR2 SYDVKM.

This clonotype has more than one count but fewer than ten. The CDR3 nucleotides read TGTGCCAGCAGTTATACGAAGAGATGGACTGAAGCTTTCTTT. The encoded protein is CASSYTKRWTEAFF. The chain uses TRBV28 and TRBJ1-1; D unclear. The CDR3 is 14 amino acids. Looked up from germline, CDR1 is MDHEN and CDR2 is SYDVKM. The V and J ends lost 4 bases and 5 bases respectively, with 14 bases between them. The whole variable domain, filled in from reference TRBV28 and TRBJ1-1, reads DVKVTQSSRYLVKRTGEKVFLECVQDMDHENMFWYRQDPGLGLRLIYFSYDVKMKEKGDIPEGYSVSREKKERFSLILESASTNQTSMYLCASSYTKRWTEAFFGQGTRLTVV.

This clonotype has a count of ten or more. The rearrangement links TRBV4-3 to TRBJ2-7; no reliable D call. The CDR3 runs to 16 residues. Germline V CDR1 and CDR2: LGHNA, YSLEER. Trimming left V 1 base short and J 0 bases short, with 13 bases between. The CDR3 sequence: CASSQGVSELSYEQYF. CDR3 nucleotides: TGCGCCAGCAGCCAAGGCGTCAGCGAACTCTCCTACGAGCAGTACTTC.

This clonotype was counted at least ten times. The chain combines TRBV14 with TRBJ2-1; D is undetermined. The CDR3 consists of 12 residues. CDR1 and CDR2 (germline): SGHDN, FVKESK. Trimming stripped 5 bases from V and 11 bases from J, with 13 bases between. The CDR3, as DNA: TGTGCCAGCAGCAAGAACACCCCCAAGCAGTTCTTC. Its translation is CASSKNTPKQFF.

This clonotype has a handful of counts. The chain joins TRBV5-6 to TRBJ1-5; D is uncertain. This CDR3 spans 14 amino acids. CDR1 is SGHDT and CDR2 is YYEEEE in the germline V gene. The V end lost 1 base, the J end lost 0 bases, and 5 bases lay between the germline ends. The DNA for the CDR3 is TGTGCCAGCAGCTTGTTCGGTAGCAATCAGCCCCAGCATTTT. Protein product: CASSLFGSNQPQHF.

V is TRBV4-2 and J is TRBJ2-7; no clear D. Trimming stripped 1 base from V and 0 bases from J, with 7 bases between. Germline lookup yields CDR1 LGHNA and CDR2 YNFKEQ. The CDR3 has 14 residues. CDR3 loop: CASSQVPASYEQYF. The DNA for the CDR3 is TGTGCCAGCAGCCAAGTTCCGGCCTCCTACGAGCAGTACTTC.

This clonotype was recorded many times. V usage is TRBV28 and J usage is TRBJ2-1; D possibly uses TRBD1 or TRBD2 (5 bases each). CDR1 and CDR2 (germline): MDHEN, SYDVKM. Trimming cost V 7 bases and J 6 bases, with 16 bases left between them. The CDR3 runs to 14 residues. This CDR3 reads CASKDTRGPNEQFF. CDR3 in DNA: TGTGCCAGCAAAGACACTCGGGGCCCCAATGAGCAGTTCTTC.

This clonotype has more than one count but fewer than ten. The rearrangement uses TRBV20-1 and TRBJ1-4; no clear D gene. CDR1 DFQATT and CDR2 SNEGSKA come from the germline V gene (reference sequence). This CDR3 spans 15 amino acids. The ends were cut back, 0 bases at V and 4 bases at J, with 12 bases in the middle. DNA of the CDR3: TGCAGTGCTAGAGATTTGGGCAGGCTTAATGAAAAACTGTTTTTT. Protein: CSARDLGRLNEKLFF.

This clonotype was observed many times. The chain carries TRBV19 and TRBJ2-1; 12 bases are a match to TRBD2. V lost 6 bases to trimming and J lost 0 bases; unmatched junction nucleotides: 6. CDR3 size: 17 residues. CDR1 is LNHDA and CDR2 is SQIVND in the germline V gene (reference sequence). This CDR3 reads CASSRLAGGSSYNEQFF. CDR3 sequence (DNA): TGTGCCAGTAGCCGTCTAGCGGGGGGGAGCTCCTACAATGAGCAGTTCTTC.

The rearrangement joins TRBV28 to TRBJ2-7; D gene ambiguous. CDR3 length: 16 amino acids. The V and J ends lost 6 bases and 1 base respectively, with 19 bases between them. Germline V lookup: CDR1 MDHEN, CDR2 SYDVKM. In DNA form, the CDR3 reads TGTGCCAGCAGCGGTCAACTGGGCGCTGGATCCTACGAGCAGTACTTC. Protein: CASSGQLGAGSYEQYF.

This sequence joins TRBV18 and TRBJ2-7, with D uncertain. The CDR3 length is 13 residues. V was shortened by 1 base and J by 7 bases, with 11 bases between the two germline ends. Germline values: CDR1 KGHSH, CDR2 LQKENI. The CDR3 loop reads CASSPRALLEQYF. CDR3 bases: TGTGCCAGCTCACCACGGGCCCTTTTAGAGCAGTACTTC.

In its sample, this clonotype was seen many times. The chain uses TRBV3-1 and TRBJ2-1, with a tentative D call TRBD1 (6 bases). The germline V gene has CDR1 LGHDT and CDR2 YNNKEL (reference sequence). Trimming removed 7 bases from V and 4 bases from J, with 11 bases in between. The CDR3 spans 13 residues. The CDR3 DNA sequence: TGTGCCAGCACAGGGGACACGTACAATGAGCAGTTCTTC. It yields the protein CASTGDTYNEQFF.

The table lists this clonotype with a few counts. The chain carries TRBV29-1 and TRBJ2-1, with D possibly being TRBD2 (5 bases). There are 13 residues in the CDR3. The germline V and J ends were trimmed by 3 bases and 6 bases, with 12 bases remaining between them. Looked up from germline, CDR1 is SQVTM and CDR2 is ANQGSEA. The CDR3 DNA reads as TGCAGCGTTGATGCTGCGGGCCCCAATGAGCAGTTCTTC. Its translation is CSVDAAGPNEQFF.

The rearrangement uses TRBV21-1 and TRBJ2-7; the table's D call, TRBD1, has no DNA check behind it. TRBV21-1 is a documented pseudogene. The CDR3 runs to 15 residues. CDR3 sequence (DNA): TGTGCCAGCAGCCCAGGGCAGTGGCCCTCCTACGAGCAGTACTTC. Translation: CASSPGQWPSYEQYF.

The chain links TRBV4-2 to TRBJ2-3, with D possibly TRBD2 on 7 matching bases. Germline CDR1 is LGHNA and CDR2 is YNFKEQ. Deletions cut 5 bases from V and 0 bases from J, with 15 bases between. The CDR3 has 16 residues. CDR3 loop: CASSGGGGRSTDTQYF. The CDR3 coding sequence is TGTGCCAGCAGCGGTGGGGGGGGGCGAAGCACAGATACGCAGTATTTT.

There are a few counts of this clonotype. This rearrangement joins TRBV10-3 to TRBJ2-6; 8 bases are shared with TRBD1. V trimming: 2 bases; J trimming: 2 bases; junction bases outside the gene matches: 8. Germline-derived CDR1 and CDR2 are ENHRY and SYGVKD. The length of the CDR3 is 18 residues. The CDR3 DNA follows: TGTGCCATCAGTGAGCAGCAGGGGGCGCGTCCTGGGGCCAACGTCCTGACTTTC. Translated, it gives CAISEQQGARPGANVLTF.

The CDR3 DNA reads TGCAGTGCTAGACAGCGGTCTTCCTACAATGAGCAGTTCTTC. Translated, it gives CSARQRSSYNEQFF. This chain uses TRBV20-1 with TRBJ2-1; tentatively, D is TRBD2 (5 bases). V was clipped by 2 bases and J by 1 base, with 9 bases between them. Germline CDR1 reads DFQATT; CDR2 reads SNEGSKA (reference sequence). This CDR3 is built from 14 residues.